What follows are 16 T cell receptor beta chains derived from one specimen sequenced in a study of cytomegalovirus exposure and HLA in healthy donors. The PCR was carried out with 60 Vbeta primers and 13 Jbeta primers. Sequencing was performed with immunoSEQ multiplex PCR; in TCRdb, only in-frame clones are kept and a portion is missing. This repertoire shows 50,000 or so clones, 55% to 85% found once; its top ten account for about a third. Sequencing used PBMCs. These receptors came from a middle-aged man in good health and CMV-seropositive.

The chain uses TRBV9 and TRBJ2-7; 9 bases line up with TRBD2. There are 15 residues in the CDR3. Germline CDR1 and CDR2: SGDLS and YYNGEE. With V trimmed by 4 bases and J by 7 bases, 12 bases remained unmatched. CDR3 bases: TGTGCCAGCAGCAAACATAGCGGGGGCCCGTTGGAGCAGTACTTC. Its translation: CASSKHSGGPLEQYF.

CDR3 DNA sequence: TGTGCCAGCAGCCCAAGAGACAGCTATGGCTACACCTTC. Translating gives CASSPRDSYGYTF. The J gene is TRBJ1-2, the V gene TRBV9; TRBD1 might be the D (5 bases). The germline V gene encodes CDR1 SGDLS and CDR2 YYNGEE. V lost 4 bases, J lost 4 bases, and 11 bases lay in between. The CDR3 runs 13 residues.

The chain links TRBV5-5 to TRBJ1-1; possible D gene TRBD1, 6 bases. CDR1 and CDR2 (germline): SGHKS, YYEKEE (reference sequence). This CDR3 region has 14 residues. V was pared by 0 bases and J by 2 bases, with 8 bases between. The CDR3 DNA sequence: TGTGCCAGCAGCTTGGCTGGGGGCAACACTGAAGCTTTCTTT. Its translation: CASSLAGGNTEAFF.

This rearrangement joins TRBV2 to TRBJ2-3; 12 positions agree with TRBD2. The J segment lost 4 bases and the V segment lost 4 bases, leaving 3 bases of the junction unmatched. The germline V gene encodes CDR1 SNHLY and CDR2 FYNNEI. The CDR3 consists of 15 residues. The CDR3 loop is CASSALAGGSDTQYF. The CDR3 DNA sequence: TGTGCCAGCAGTGCACTAGCGGGGGGATCAGATACGCAGTATTTT.

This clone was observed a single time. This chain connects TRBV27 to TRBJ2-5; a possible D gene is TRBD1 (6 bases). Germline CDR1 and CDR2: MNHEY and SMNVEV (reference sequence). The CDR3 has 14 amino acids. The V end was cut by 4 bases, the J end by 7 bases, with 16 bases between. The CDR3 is CASSSTWGPLTQYF. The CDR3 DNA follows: TGTGCCAGCAGTTCCACATGGGGGCCTTTGACCCAGTACTTC.

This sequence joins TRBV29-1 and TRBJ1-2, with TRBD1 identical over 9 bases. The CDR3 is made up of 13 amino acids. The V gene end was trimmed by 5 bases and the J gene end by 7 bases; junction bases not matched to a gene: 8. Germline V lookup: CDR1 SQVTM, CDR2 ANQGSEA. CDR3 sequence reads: CSVHIQGAGGYTF. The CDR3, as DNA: TGCAGCGTTCACATACAGGGGGCGGGTGGCTACACCTTC.

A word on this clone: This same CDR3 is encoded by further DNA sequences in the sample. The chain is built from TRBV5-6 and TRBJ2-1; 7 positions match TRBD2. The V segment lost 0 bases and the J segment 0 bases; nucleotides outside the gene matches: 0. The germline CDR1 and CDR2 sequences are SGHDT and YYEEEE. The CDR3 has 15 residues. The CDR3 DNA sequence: TGTGCCAGCAGCTTGGGCGGGAGCTCCTACAATGAGCAGTTCTTC. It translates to CASSLGGSSYNEQFF.

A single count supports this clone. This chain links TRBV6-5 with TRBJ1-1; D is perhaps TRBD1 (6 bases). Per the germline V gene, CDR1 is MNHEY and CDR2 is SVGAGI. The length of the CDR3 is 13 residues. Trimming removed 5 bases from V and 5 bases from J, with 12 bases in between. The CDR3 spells CASSRRGGTEAFF. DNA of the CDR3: TGTGCCAGCAGTCGCAGGGGAGGGACTGAAGCTTTCTTT.

The CDR3 here is CASSTTGDQETQYF. CDR3 DNA sequence: TGTGCCAGCAGTACTACAGGAGACCAAGAGACCCAGTACTTC. The V gene is TRBV6-5, the J gene TRBJ2-5; maybe TRBD1 (5 bases). The CDR3 covers 14 residues. Germline values: CDR1 MNHEY, CDR2 SVGAGI. V was trimmed by 5 bases and J by 0 bases, leaving 10 bases between them.

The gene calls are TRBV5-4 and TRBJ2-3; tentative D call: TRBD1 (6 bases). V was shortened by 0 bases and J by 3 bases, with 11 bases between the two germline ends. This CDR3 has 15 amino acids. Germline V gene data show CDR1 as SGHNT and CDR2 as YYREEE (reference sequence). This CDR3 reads CASSLVGHKTDTQYF. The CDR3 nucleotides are TGTGCCAGCAGCTTGGTGGGACATAAGACAGATACGCAGTATTTT.

CDR3 DNA: TGTGCCTGGGGGTCAGGGATCAATGAGCAGTTCTTC. Its translation: CAWGSGINEQFF. The V gene is TRBV30, the J gene TRBJ2-1; perhaps TRBD1 as D (5 bases). V lost 5 bases, J lost 6 bases, and 11 bases lay in between. From germline, CDR1 is GTSNPN and CDR2 SVGIG (reference sequence). This CDR3 spans 12 amino acids.

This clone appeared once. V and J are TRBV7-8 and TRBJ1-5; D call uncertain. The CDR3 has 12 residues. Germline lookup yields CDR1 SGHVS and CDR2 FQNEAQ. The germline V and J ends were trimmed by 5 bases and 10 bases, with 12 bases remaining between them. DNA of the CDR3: TGTGCCAGCAGCAGCCGGGTTCTACCCCAGCATTTT. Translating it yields CASSSRVLPQHF.

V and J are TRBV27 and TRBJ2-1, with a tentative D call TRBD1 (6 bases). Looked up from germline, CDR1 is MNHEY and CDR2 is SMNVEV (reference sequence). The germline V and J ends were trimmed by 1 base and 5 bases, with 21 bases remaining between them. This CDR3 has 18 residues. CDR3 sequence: CASSLLGAPIQPDNEQFF. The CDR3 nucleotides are TGTGCCAGCAGTTTATTGGGGGCCCCGATTCAACCAGACAATGAGCAGTTCTTC.

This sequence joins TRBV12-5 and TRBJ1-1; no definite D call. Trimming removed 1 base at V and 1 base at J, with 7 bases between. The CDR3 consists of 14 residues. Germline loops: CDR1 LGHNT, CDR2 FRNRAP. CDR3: CASGLGSGNTEAFF. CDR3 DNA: TGTGCTAGTGGTTTGGGTTCAGGGAACACTGAAGCTTTCTTT.

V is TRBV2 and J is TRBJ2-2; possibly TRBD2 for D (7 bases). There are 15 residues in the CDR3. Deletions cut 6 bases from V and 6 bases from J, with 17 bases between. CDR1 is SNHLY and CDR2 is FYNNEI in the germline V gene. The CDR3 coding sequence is TGTGCCAGCAGCTACGGACTAGAGGGGGCCGGGGAGCTGTTTTTT. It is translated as CASSYGLEGAGELFF.

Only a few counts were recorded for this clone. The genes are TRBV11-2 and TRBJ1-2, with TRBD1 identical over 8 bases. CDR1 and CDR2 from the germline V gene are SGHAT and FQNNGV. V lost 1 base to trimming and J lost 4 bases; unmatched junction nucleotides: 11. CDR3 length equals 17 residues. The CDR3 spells CASSLGQGAFPSYGYTF. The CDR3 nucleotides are TGTGCCAGCAGCTTAGGGCAGGGGGCCTTTCCCTCCTATGGCTACACCTTC.